This T cell receptor beta chain was identified in a study of PD-1 blockade in classical Hodgkin lymphoma. Assay: immunoSEQ multiplex PCR; the TCRdb copy retains only in-frame clones and omits some. The profile covers 25,000 to 35,000 clones, with around 86% appearing a single time and 2% to 2.5% taken by the ten largest. The CDR3 sequence is 15 residues long. From germline, CDR1 is SGHRS and CDR2 YFSETQ. J was trimmed by 1 base and V by 3 bases; bases with no gene match: 5. Study results and limitations: Undefined causes, possibly disease activity or prior therapy, underlie the repertoire differences. Complete responders started with a diversity level that resembled newly diagnosed patients at baseline.

Notes on this clone: Its antigen is still unknown.

Brentuximab vedotin exposure varied, and every patient relapsed after autologous stem cell transplantation. Magnetic depletion of unwanted cells isolated CD4+ T cells from thawed PBMCs. Sequenced material: CD4+ T cells from blood, taken at baseline. The rearrangement links TRBV5-1 to TRBJ2-3, with TRBD2 matching over 7 bases. This TCR derives from a human donor with classical Hodgkin lymphoma. The CDR3 reads CASSYGTTRTDTQYF. CDR3 DNA: TGCGCCAGCAGCTACGGGACTACACGCACAGATACGCAGTATTTT.